These 23 T cell receptor beta chains were all obtained from the same sample, sequenced in a study of lymphopenia after photon versus proton radiotherapy. Libraries were prepared by immunoSEQ multiplex PCR; TCRdb keeps only in-frame clonotypes and omits some of them. This table has roughly 63,000 clones, around 84% appearing once. Source: peripheral blood, taken from a patient treated with proton-based radiotherapy. The source is a man between 60 and 70 years old with pancreatic cancer.

The chain couples TRBV6-1 to TRBJ2-7; 9 positions agree with TRBD1. CDR3 length: 15 residues. With V trimmed by 6 bases and J by 6 bases, 12 bases remained unmatched. Per the germline V gene, CDR1 is MNHNS and CDR2 is SASEGT. The CDR3 protein is CASRRPGQGFSEQYF. Here the CDR3 DNA reads TGTGCCAGCAGGAGACCGGGACAGGGATTTAGCGAGCAGTACTTC.

V and J are TRBV27 and TRBJ1-5, with D maybe TRBD1 (5 bases). CDR3 size: 14 residues. Germline V gene sequence: CDR1 MNHEY, CDR2 SMNVEV (reference sequence). The V and J ends lost 5 bases and 6 bases respectively, with 14 bases between them. The DNA for the CDR3 is TGTGCCAGCAGTCACGGGGGGTTTGGTCAGCCCCAGCATTTT. It yields the protein CASSHGGFGQPQHF.

This chain connects TRBV6-5 to TRBJ2-1, with a tentative D call TRBD1 (5 bases). Germline V gene lookup returns CDR1 MNHEY and CDR2 SVGAGI. This CDR3 has 15 residues. Deletions cut 6 bases from V and 8 bases from J, with 20 bases between. The chain's CDR3 is CASSPGHGKGHEQFF. The DNA of the CDR3 is TGTGCCAGCAGCCCAGGACACGGAAAGGGTCATGAGCAGTTCTTC.

V and J are TRBV18 and TRBJ2-7, with D perhaps TRBD1 or TRBD2 (5 bases each). Per germline, CDR1 KGHSH and CDR2 LQKENI. CDR3 size: 13 residues. Trimming took off 3 bases at V and 7 bases at J, with 13 bases between the two ends. CDR3 nucleotides: TGTGCCAGCTCACCGGGGACCCAAGCAGAGCAGTACTTC. Its translation is CASSPGTQAEQYF. The full variable domain, in which reference TRBV18 and TRBJ2-7 provide the parts outside the CDR3, is NAGVMQNPRHLVRRRGQEARLRCSPMKGHSHVYWYRQLPEEGLKFMVYLQKENIIDESGMPKERFSAEFPKEGPSILRIQQVVRGDSAAYFCASSPGTQAEQYFGPGTRLTVT.

V is TRBV7-2 and J is TRBJ1-3; a weak D match, TRBD1 (5 bases). Trimming removed 3 bases from V and 0 bases from J, with 15 bases in between. Germline CDR1 and CDR2: SGHTA and FQGNSA. The CDR3 has 17 amino acids. The CDR3 protein is CASSLGEPDFSGNTIYF. CDR3 sequence (DNA): TGTGCCAGCAGCTTGGGGGAGCCTGACTTCTCTGGAAACACCATATATTTT.

This clone is a singleton in its sample. The chain is built from TRBV6-5 and TRBJ2-1; D possibly corresponds to TRBD2 (6 bases). Germline values: CDR1 MNHEY, CDR2 SVGAGI. V was cut by 2 bases and J by 7 bases, with 12 bases left in between. CDR3 length: 14 amino acids. This CDR3 reads CASSYISGSNEQFF. The DNA for the CDR3 is TGTGCCAGCAGTTACATTTCCGGGAGTAATGAGCAGTTCTTC.

The chain joins TRBV7-9 to TRBJ2-5; 12 bases fit TRBD2. The length of the CDR3 is 15 residues. V shed 4 bases and J 3 bases; nucleotides not matched to a gene: 3. Germline loops: CDR1 SEHNR, CDR2 FQNEAQ (reference sequence). The CDR3 nucleotides read TGTGCCAGCAGCTCGGGACTAGCGGGCGAAGAGACCCAGTACTTC. This gives the protein CASSSGLAGEETQYF.

This chain connects TRBV6-1 to TRBJ2-1, with D perhaps matching TRBD2 (6 bases). Germline V gives CDR1 MNHNS, CDR2 SASEGT. The V end was cut by 3 bases, the J end by 4 bases, with 13 bases between. This CDR3 is built from 15 residues. CDR3 DNA: TGTGCCAGCAGTGAGACGGGAGTGAGGTACAATGAGCAGTTCTTC. This encodes CASSETGVRYNEQFF.

The V gene is TRBV9, the J gene TRBJ1-2, with a weak D call TRBD1 (6 bases). The CDR3 is 15 amino acids. Trimming removed 0 bases at V and 4 bases at J, with 13 bases between. The germline CDR1 and CDR2 sequences are SGDLS and YYNGEE. The CDR3 loop is CASSVGPGQSYGYTF. CDR3 in DNA: TGTGCCAGCAGCGTAGGTCCCGGACAGAGCTATGGCTACACCTTC.

The chain combines TRBV11-3 with TRBJ2-2, with a possible D match to TRBD1 (5 bases). The CDR3 extends over 16 amino acids. V was trimmed by 4 bases and J by 7 bases, leaving 19 bases between them. Germline values: CDR1 SGHNT, CDR2 YENEEA. The CDR3 region is CASSSSSGYRSGELFF. The CDR3 DNA follows: TGTGCCAGCAGCTCAAGTTCAGGGTATAGGAGCGGGGAGCTGTTTTTT. Using reference TRBV11-3 and TRBJ2-2 for the parts outside the CDR3, the full variable domain is EAGVVQSPRYKIIEKKQPVAFWCNPISGHNTLYWYLQNLGQGPELLIRYENEEAVDDSQLPKDRFSAERLKGVDSTLKIQPAELGDSAVYLCASSSSSGYRSGELFFGEGSRLTVL.

V and J are TRBV19 and TRBJ1-1; 10 positions match TRBD1. Germline loops: CDR1 LNHDA, CDR2 SQIVND (reference sequence). CDR3 size: 16 residues. With V trimmed by 3 bases and J by 0 bases, 4 bases remained unmatched. CDR3 residues: CASSMGQGRLNTEAFF. CDR3 sequence (DNA): TGTGCCAGTAGTATGGGACAGGGGAGACTGAACACTGAAGCTTTCTTT.

The J gene is TRBJ2-5, the V gene TRBV10-3; D possibly corresponds to TRBD1 (6 bases). In germline, CDR1 is ENHRY, CDR2 SYGVKD. The CDR3 is 14 amino acids. V was pared by 0 bases and J by 5 bases, with 10 bases between. The CDR3 coding sequence is TGTGCCATCAGTGAGTCTTCACAGGGTGAGACCCAGTACTTC. This translates into CAISESSQGETQYF.

V gene TRBV18 combines with J gene TRBJ2-7; 9 bases align to TRBD1. Germline CDR1 and CDR2: KGHSH and LQKENI. The CDR3 totals 15 residues. V shed 4 bases, J shed 5 bases, and the junction held 9 bases outside the gene matches. The CDR3 coding sequence is TGTGCCAGCTCACTCGGGACAGGGTTGAGGAACGAGCAGTACTTC. Its translation: CASSLGTGLRNEQYF.

The chain uses TRBV12-2 and TRBJ2-1. TRBV12-2 is an annotated pseudogene. This CDR3 contains 12 residues. The chain's CDR3 is CASRRPYNEQFF. The CDR3, as DNA: TGTGCAAGTCGCCGCCCGTACAATGAGCAGTTCTTC.

The chain combines TRBV28 with TRBJ2-7; 8 nucleotides agree with TRBD2. J was trimmed by 3 bases and V by 6 bases; bases with no gene match: 16. This CDR3 comprises 17 residues. Germline CDR1 is MDHEN and CDR2 is SYDVKM. Here the CDR3 reads CASSLRGSGMTGYEQYF. CDR3 nucleotides: TGTGCCAGCAGCCTAAGGGGTAGCGGGATGACGGGCTACGAGCAGTACTTC.

This clone was counted once. The chain uses TRBV10-3 and TRBJ2-6, with D uncertain. CDR1 is ENHRY, CDR2 SYGVKD, per germline. Trimming took off 3 bases at V and 2 bases at J, with 11 bases between the two ends. This CDR3 region has 16 residues. CDR3 in amino acids: CAISDSLGTGANVLTF. For the CDR3, the DNA is TGTGCCATCAGTGATTCCTTAGGGACTGGGGCCAACGTCCTGACTTTC.

The V and J genes are TRBV27 and TRBJ2-1, with D unclear. Per the germline V gene, CDR1 is MNHEY and CDR2 is SMNVEV (reference sequence). V was trimmed by 1 base and J by 5 bases, leaving 9 bases between them. The CDR3 loop spans 14 amino acids. The CDR3 loop is CASSLLGLNNEQFF. The CDR3 nucleotides read TGTGCCAGCAGTTTATTAGGGCTAAACAATGAGCAGTTCTTC.

The V call is TRBV25-1, the J call TRBJ1-1, with D maybe TRBD1 (6 bases). V was cut by 2 bases and J by 2 bases, with 9 bases left in between. Germline V gives CDR1 MGHDK, CDR2 SYGVNS. The CDR3 sequence is 14 residues long. The CDR3 DNA follows: TGTGCCAGCAGTGAACCGGGGGCAAACACTGAAGCTTTCTTT. This encodes CASSEPGANTEAFF.

In its sample, this clone was seen a few times. The chain is built from TRBV12-5 and TRBJ1-5; 7 nucleotides line up with TRBD1. CDR3 size: 11 residues. Germline CDR1 is LGHNT and CDR2 is FRNRAP. The trim removed 6 bases at V and 9 bases at J, leaving 2 bases unmatched. CDR3 nucleotide sequence: TGTGCTAGTGGGGGACAGACGCCCCAGCATTTT. It encodes CASGGQTPQHF.

The chain links TRBV6-1 to TRBJ2-6; D gene ambiguous. The germline V and J ends were trimmed by 2 bases and 2 bases, with 7 bases remaining between them. Germline V CDR1 and CDR2: MNHNS, SASEGT. This CDR3 has 15 amino acids. As DNA, the CDR3 is TGTGCCAGCAGTGAATGGGGTACTGGGGCCAACGTCCTGACTTTC. It codes for CASSEWGTGANVLTF.

The V call is TRBV6-1, the J call TRBJ1-5; perhaps TRBD1 as D (5 bases). This CDR3 contains 12 residues. V was shortened by 6 bases and J by 7 bases, with 10 bases between the two germline ends. The germline V gene encodes CDR1 MNHNS and CDR2 SASEGT. The CDR3 DNA reads TGTGCCAGCAGGACAGAGGTCCAGCCCCAGCATTTT. The encoded protein is CASRTEVQPQHF.

The J gene is TRBJ2-3, the V gene TRBV2; TRBD1 matches 9 bases. The ends lost 6 bases at V and 8 bases at J; junction bases unmatched: 12. The CDR3 runs to 15 residues. Germline CDR1 SNHLY, CDR2 FYNNEI. The DNA for the CDR3 is TGTGCCAGCAGGGGGGGGACAGGGAACTCCGGTACGCAGTATTTT. Residues: CASRGGTGNSGTQYF.

V is TRBV4-3 and J is TRBJ1-4; 9 positions match TRBD1. With 3 bases clipped from V and 8 bases from J, the junction kept 7 bases outside the gene matches. The germline gives CDR1 LGHNA, CDR2 YSLEER. The CDR3 extends over 15 amino acids. CDR3 nucleotides: TGCGCCAGCAGCCAGGCTCGGACAGGGGCAGAAAAACTGTTTTTT. Translation gives CASSQARTGAEKLFF.